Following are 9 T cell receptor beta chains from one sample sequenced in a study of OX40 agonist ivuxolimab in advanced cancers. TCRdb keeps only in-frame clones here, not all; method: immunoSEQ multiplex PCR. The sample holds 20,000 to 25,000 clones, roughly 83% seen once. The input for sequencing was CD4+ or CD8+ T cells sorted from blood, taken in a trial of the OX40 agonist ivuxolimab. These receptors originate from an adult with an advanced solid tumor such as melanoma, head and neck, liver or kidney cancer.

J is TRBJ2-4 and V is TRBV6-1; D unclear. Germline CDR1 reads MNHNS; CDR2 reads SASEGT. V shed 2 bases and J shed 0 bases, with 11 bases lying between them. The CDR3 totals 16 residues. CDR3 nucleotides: TGTGCCAGCAGTGAATGGGCGCACGGAGCCAAAAACATTCAGTACTTC. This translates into CASSEWAHGAKNIQYF.

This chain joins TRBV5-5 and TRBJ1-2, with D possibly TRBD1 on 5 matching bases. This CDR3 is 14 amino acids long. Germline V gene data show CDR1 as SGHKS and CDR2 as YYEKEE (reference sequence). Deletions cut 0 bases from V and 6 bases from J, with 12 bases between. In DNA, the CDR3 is TGTGCCAGCAGCTTGGACCAGGGAGGGAATGGCTACACCTTC. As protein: CASSLDQGGNGYTF.

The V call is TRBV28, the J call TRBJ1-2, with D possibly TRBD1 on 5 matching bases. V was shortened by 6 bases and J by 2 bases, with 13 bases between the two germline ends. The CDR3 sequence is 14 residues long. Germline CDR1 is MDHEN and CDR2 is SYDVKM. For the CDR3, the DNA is TGTGCCAGCAGCCAATCGGGGACCAACTATGGCTACACCTTC. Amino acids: CASSQSGTNYGYTF.

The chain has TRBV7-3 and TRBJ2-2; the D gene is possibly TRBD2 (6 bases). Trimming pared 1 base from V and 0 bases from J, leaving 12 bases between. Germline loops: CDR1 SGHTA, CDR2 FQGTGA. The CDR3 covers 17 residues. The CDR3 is CASSLSRGTANTGELFF. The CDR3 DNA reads TGTGCCAGCAGCTTAAGCCGGGGGACGGCGAACACCGGGGAGCTGTTTTTT.

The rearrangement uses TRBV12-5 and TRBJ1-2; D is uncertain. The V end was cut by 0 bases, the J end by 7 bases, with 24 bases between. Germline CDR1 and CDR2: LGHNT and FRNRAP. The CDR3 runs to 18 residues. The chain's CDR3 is CASGLVISSQDFRLGYTF. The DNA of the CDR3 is TGTGCTAGTGGTTTGGTAATAAGTTCCCAAGACTTTAGACTTGGCTACACCTTC.

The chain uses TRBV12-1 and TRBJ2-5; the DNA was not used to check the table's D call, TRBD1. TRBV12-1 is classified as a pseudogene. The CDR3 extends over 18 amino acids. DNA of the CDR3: TGTGCCAGCAGCGCCGCCGGGACAGGGGGCTTACACCAAGAGACCCAGTACTTC. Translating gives CASSAAGTGGLHQETQYF.

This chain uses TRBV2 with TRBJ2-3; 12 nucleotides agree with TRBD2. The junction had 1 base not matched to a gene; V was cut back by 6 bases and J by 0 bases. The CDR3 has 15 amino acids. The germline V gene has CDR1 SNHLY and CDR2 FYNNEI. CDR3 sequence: CASRGTSGSTDTQYF. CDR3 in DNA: TGTGCCAGCAGGGGGACTAGCGGGAGCACAGATACGCAGTATTTT.

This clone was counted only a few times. The CDR3 here is CASSIGTGWDYEQYF. CDR3 DNA: TGTGCCAGTAGTATCGGGACAGGGTGGGACTACGAGCAGTACTTC. The rearrangement links TRBV19 to TRBJ2-7; 9 bases agree with TRBD1. Germline CDR1 and CDR2: LNHDA and SQIVND (reference sequence). This CDR3 is built from 15 residues. V was clipped by 3 bases and J by 3 bases; unmatched bases: 6. Looking up the rest from reference TRBV19 and TRBJ2-7 gives the full variable domain: DGGITQSPKYLFRKEGQNVTLSCEQNLNHDAMYWYRQDPGQGLRLIYYSQIVNDFQKGDIAEGYSVSREKKESFPLTVTSAQKNPTAFYLCASSIGTGWDYEQYFGPGTRLTVT.

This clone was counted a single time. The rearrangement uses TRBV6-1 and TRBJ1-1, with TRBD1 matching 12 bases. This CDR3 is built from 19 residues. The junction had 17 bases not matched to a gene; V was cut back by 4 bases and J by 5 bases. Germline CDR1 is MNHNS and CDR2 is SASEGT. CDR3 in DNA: TGTGCCAGCAGTGGATATTCCGGGACAGGGGGCGCAGTATATACTGAAGCTTTCTTT. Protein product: CASSGYSGTGGAVYTEAFF.